This TCR beta chain was documented in a study of beta chain features in type 1 diabetes. General study points: TCRB rearrangement may or may not be influenced by HLA type; here this remained unresolved. There were fewer insertions and more deletions at the VDJ junctions of type 1 diabetes patients. Cells with high TCR expression could be over-represented when cDNA is sequenced.

The study reverse transcribed the entire isolated RNA, so it sequenced expressed TCRB transcripts. Assay: immunoSEQ multiplex PCR; the TCRdb copy retains only in-frame clones and omits some. Here the sample spans under 400,000 clones, about 20% being singletons. This clone was detected only a few times. Its cognate antigen is unknown. Germline lookup yields CDR1 MNHEY and CDR2 SVGAGI. V dropped 5 bases and J dropped 4; count of bases not matched to a gene: 8. This CDR3 comprises 15 residues. The receptor was isolated from a woman between 18 and 30 years old in good health. This sequence joins TRBV6-5 and TRBJ2-7; TRBD1 matches 10 bases. The material sequenced was naive CD4+ T cells from blood. The CDR3 DNA reads TGTGCCAGCAGTGCCGGGACAGGGGTAGGGTACGAGCAGTACTTC. Translation gives CASSAGTGVGYEQYF.